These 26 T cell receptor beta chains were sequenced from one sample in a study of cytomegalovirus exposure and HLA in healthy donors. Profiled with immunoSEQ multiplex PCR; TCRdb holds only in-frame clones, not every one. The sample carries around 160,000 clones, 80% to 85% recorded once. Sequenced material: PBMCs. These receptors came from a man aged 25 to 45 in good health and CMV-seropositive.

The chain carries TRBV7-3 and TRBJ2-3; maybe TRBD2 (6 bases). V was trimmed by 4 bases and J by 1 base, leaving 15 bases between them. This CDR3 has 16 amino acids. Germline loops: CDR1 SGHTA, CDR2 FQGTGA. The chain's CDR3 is CASSSFGRTGTDTQYF. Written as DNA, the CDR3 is TGTGCCAGCAGCTCATTCGGGAGAACTGGCACAGATACGCAGTATTTT.

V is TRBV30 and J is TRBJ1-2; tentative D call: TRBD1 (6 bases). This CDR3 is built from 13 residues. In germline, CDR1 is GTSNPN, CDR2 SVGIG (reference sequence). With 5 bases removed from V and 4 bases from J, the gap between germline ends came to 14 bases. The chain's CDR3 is CAWVQGFSYGYTF. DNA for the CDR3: TGTGCCTGGGTACAGGGATTTAGCTATGGCTACACCTTC.

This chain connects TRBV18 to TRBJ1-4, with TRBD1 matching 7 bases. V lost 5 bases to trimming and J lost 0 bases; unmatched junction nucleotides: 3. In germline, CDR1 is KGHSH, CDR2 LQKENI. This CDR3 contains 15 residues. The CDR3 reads CASSRDSATNEKLFF. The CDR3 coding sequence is TGTGCCAGCTCAAGGGACAGTGCAACTAATGAAAAACTGTTTTTT. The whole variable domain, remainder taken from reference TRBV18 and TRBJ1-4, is NAGVMQNPRHLVRRRGQEARLRCSPMKGHSHVYWYRQLPEEGLKFMVYLQKENIIDESGMPKERFSAEFPKEGPSILRIQQVVRGDSAAYFCASSRDSATNEKLFFGSGTQLSVL.

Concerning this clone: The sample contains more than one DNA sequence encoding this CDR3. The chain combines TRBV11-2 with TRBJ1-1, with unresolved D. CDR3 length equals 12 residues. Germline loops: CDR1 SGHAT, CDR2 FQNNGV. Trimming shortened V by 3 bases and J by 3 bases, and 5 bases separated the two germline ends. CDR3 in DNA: TGTGCCAGCAGCTTGAGTTACACTGAAGCTTTCTTT. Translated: CASSLSYTEAFF. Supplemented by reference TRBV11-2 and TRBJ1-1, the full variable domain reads EAGVAQSPRYKIIEKRQSVAFWCNPISGHATLYWYQQILGQGPKLLIQFQNNGVVDDSQLPKDRFSAERLKGVDSTLKIQPAKLEDSAVYLCASSLSYTEAFFGQGTRLTVV.

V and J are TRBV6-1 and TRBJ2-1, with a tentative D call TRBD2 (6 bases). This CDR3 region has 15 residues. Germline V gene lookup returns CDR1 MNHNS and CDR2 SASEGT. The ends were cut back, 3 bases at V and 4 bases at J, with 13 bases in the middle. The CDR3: CASSEAGTGYNEQFF. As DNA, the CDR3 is TGTGCCAGCAGTGAGGCGGGAACGGGGTACAATGAGCAGTTCTTC.

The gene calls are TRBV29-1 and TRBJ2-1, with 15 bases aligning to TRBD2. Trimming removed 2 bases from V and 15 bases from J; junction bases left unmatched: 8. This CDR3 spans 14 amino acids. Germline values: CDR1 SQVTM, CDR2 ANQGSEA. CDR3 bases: TGCAGCGTTGAAATCGGGACTAGCGGGGGGAAGGTGTTCTTC. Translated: CSVEIGTSGGKVFF.

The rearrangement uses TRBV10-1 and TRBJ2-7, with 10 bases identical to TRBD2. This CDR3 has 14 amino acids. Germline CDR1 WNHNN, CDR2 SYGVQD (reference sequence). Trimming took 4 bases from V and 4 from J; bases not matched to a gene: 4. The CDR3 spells CASSGGTSVYEQYF. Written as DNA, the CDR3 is TGCGCCAGCAGTGGCGGGACTAGCGTTTACGAGCAGTACTTC.

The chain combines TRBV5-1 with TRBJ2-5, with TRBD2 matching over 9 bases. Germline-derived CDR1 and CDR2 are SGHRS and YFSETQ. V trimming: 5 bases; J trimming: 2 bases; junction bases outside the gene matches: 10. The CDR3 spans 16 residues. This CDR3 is CASRLWREGHQETQYF. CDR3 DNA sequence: TGCGCCAGCAGGTTGTGGCGGGAGGGACATCAAGAGACCCAGTACTTC.

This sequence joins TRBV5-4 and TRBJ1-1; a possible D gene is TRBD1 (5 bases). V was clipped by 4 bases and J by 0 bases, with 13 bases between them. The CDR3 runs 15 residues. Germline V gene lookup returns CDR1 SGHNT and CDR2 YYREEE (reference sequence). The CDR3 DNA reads TGTGCCAGCAGCGAACCCGGACAACTGAACACTGAAGCTTTCTTT. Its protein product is CASSEPGQLNTEAFF.

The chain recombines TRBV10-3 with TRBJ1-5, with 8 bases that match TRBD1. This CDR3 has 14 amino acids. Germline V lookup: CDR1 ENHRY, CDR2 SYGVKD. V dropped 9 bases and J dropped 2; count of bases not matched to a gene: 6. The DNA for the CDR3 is TGTGCCATTCAAGGACAGGGCGGCAATCAGCCCCAGCATTTT. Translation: CAIQGQGGNQPQHF.

The CDR3 region is CASSHGQAGQPQHF. CDR3 in DNA: TGCGCCAGCAGCCATGGACAGGCTGGACAGCCCCAGCATTTT. This chain links TRBV4-3 with TRBJ1-5, with TRBD1 matching 7 bases. Germline values: CDR1 LGHNA, CDR2 YSLEER. CDR3 size: 14 residues. V dropped 3 bases and J dropped 7; count of bases not matched to a gene: 6.

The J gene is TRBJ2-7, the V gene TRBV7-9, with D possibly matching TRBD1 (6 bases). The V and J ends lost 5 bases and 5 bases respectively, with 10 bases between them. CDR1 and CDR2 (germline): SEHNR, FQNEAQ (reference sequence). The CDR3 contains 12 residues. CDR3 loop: CASSQSGDEQYF. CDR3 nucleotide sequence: TGTGCCAGCAGCCAGTCAGGGGACGAGCAGTACTTC.

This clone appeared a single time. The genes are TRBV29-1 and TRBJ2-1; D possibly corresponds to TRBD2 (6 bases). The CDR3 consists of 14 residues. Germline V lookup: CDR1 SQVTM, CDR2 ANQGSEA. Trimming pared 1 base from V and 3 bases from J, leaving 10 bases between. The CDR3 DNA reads TGCAGCGTTGAAGGCCAGCGGGTCTACAATGAGCAGTTCTTC. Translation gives CSVEGQRVYNEQFF.

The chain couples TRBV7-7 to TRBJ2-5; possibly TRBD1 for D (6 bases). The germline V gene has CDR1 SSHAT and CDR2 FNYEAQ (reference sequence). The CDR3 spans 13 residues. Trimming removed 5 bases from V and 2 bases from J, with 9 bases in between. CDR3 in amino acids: CASSQGQQETQYF. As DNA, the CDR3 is TGTGCCAGCAGCCAAGGACAGCAAGAGACCCAGTACTTC. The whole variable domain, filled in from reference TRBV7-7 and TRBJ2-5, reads GAGVSQSPRYKVTKRGQDVTLRCDPISSHATLYWYQQALGQGPEFLTYFNYEAQPDKSGLPSDRFSAERPEGSISTLTIQRTEQRDSAMYRCASSQGQQETQYFGPGTRLLVL.

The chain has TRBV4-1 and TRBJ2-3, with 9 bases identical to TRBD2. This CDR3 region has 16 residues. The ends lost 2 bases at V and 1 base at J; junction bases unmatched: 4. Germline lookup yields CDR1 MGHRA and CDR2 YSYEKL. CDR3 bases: TGCGCCAGCAGCCAACGACTAGCGGACGGCACAGATACGCAGTATTTT. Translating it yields CASSQRLADGTDTQYF.

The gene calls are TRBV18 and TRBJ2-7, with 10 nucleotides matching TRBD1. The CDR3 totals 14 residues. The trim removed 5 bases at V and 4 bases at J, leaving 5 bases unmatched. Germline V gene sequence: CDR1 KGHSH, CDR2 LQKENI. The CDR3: CASSRTGGGYEQYF. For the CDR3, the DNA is TGTGCCAGCTCAAGGACAGGGGGTGGTTACGAGCAGTACTTC.

The CDR3 DNA reads TGCGCCAGCAGCCAGGACAGGGCTGGAAACACCATATATTTT. Translation gives CASSQDRAGNTIYF. V and J are TRBV4-3 and TRBJ1-3; 8 bases fit TRBD1. V was clipped by 3 bases and J by 2 bases; unmatched bases: 0. The CDR3 length is 14 residues. The germline V gene has CDR1 LGHNA and CDR2 YSLEER.

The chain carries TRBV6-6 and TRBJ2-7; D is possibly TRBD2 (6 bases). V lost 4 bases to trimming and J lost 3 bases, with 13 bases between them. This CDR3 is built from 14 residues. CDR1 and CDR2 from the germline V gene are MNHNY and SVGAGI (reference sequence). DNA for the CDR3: TGTGCCAGCAGTTCCAGGGACTCCTTCTACGAGCAGTACTTC. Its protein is CASSSRDSFYEQYF.

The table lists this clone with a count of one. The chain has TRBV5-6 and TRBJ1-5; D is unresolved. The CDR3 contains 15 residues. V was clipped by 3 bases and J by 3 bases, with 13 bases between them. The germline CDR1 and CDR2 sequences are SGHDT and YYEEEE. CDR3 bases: TGTGCCAGCAGCTCGAACCGACATTACAATCAGCCCCAGCATTTT. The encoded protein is CASSSNRHYNQPQHF.

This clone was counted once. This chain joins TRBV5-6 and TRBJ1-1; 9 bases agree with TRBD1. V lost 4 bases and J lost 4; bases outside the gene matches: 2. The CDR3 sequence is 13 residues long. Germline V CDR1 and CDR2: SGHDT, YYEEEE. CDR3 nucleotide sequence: TGTGCCAGCAGCGGACAGGGGCTCACTGAAGCTTTCTTT. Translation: CASSGQGLTEAFF.

This chain's CDR3 is CASSLGPDRGGEKLFF. CDR3 in DNA: TGTGCCAGCAGCTTAGGGCCGGACAGGGGTGGTGAAAAACTGTTTTTT. The chain recombines TRBV7-8 with TRBJ1-4, with 9 bases lining up with TRBD1. The CDR3 is 16 amino acids. Germline V gene lookup returns CDR1 SGHVS and CDR2 FQNEAQ. V trimming: 1 base; J trimming: 7 bases; junction bases outside the gene matches: 7.

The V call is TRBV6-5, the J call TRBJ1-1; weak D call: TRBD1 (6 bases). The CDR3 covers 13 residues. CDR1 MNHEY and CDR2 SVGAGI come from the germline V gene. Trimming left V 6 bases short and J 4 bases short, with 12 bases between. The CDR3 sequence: CASRKTGTTEAFF. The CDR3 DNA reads TGTGCCAGCAGAAAAACAGGGACCACTGAAGCTTTCTTT.

The CDR3 sequence: CASRPGQAGGRPQHF. The CDR3 region has the DNA TGTGCCAGCAGACCGGGACAGGCCGGGGGAAGGCCCCAGCATTTT. The genes are TRBV5-8 and TRBJ1-5; 8 positions match TRBD1. This CDR3 spans 15 amino acids. Per the germline V gene, CDR1 is SGHTS and CDR2 is YDEGEE. The V gene end was trimmed by 5 bases and the J gene end by 9 bases; junction bases not matched to a gene: 13. The full variable domain, in which reference TRBV5-8 and TRBJ1-5 provide the parts outside the CDR3, is EAGVTQSPTHLIKTRGQQATLRCSPISGHTSVYWYQQALGLGLQFLLWYDEGEERNRGNFPPRFSGRQFPNYSSELNVNALELEDSALYLCASRPGQAGGRPQHFGDGTRLSIL.

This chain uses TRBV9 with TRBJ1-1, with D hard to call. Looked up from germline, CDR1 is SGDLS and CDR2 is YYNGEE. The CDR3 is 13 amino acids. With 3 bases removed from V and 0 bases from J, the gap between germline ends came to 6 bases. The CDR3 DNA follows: TGTGCCAGCAGCGGAGGAATGAACACTGAAGCTTTCTTT. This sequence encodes CASSGGMNTEAFF.

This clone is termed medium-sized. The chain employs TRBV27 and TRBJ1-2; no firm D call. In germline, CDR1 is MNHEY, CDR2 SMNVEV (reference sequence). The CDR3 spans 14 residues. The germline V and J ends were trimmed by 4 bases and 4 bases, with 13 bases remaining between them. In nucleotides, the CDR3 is TGTGCCAGCAGTTCCGGAGGGCCTGGCTATGGCTACACCTTC. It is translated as CASSSGGPGYGYTF.

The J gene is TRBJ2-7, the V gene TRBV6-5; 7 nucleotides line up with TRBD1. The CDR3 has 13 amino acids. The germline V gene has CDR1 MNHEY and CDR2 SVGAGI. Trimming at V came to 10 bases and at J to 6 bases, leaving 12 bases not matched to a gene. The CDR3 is CATQTGQVGEQYF. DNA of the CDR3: TGTGCCACCCAGACAGGGCAAGTGGGCGAGCAGTACTTC.